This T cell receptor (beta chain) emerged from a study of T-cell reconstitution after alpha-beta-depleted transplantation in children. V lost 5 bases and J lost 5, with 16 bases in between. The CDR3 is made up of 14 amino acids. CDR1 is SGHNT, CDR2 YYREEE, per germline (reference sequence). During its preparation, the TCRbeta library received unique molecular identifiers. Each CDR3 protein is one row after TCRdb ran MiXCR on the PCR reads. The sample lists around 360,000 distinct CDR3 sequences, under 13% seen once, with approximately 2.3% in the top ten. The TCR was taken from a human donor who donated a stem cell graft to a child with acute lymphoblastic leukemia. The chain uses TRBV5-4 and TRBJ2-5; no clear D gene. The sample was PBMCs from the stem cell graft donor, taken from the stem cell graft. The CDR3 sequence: CASSRTVGPETQYF. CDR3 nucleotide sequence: TGTGCCAGCAGTCGTACTGTGGGCCCTGAGACCCAGTACTTC.